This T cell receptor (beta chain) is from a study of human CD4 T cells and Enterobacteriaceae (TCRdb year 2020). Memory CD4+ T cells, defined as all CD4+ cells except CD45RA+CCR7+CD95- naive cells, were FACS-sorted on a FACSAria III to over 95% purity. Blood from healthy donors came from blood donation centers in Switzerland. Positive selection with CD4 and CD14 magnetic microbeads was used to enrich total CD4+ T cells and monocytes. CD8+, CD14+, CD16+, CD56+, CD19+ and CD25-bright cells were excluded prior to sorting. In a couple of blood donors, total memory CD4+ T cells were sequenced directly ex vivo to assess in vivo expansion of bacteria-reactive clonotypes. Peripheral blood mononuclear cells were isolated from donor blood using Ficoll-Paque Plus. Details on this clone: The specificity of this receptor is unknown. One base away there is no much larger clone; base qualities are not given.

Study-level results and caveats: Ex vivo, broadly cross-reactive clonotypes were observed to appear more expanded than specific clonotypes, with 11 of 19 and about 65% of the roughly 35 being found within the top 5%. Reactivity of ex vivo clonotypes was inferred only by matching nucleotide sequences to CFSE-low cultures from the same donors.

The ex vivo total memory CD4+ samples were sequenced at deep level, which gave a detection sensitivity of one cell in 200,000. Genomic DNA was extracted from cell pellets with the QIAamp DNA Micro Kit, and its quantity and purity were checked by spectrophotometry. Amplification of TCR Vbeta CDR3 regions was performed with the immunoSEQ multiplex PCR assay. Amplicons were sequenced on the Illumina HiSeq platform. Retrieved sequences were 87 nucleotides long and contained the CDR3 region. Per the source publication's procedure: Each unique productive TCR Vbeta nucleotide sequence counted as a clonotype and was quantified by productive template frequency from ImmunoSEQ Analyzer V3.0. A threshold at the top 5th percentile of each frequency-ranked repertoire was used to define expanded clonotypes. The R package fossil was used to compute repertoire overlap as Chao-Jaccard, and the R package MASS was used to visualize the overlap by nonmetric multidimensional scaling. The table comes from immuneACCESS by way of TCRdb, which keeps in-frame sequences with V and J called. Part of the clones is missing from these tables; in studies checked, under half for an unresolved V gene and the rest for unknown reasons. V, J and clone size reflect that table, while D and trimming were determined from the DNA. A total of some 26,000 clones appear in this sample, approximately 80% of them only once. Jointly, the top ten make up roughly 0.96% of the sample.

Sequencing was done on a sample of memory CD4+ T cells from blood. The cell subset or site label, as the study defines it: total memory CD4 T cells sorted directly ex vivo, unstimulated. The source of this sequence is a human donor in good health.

The DNA sequence is as follows: TGTGCCAGCAATCAGGGTACCACACCCCTCCACTTT. Translated, it gives CASNQGTTPLHF. Rearrangement joined TRBV6-1 to TRBJ1-6; the D segment could be TRBD1, given 5 matching bases. Between the V and J ends, shortened by 7 bases and 11 bases respectively, the junction contains 12 bases. CDR1 and CDR2 are drawn from the germline V gene: MNHNS, SASEGT. Including the terminal cysteine and phenylalanine, the CDR3 comprises 12 residues. The only DNA kept is the CDR3, 36 bases in frame from the first base.